This entry is about one TCR beta chain. Its antigen is still unknown. Per-base qualities were not stored, and no clone one base away is much larger. The sample originates from a study of blood T cells in healthy people across ages (dated by TCRdb to the mid-2010s). Regarding the study in general: In model experiments, roughly one uniquely barcoded TCR beta cDNA molecule per two T cells was captured by template switching. The study measured age-related changes in TCR beta repertoire diversity using deep sequencing normalized with unique cDNA molecular identifiers. Donors were grouped into four age groups: young (average about 15 years), middle-aged (less than 40), aged (around 66) and long-lived (about 90). Donors of different ages were randomly distributed across sequencing lanes to avoid experimental bias. For two donors (one aged 18 to 29 and one aged 80 or older), the study analyzed two additional independent replicas of 1 million unique cDNA reads from the same blood draw.

The library was generated by 5' RACE. This sample was sequenced with an Illumina HiSeq 2500. A second PCR of about 6 to 12 cycles was run with a J-beta primer mix and a sample-barcoded 5' primer. A template-switch 5' adaptor carrying 12 random nucleotides introduced a unique molecular identifier onto each TCR beta cDNA molecule. Each sample yielded at least 2.5 million CDR3-containing paired-end reads. First-strand cDNA synthesis was performed from all RNA using the Mint cDNA synthesis kit, with priming by a TRBC-specific oligonucleotide. After uracil-DNA glycosylase treatment, a first 18-cycle PCR used universal primers M1SS and BC2_uni_R on all cDNA. Regarding the original processing steps: For normalization, 1 million high-quality reads were randomly selected from each sample, with every read carrying a distinct molecular identifier. Reads with shared molecular identifiers were discarded instead of being binned into consensus sequences. MiTCR, with a Q25 quality threshold and the strictest error-elimination algorithm, was used for CDR3 identification, clonotype clustering and error correction. A nonparametric unseen species model with Euler transformation was used to estimate lower-bound total TCR beta diversity. TCRdb reran the public reads through fastp at Q25 and MiXCR, keeping productive beta chains. Each entry is one CDR3 protein sequence, shown with its most common DNA and genes. TCRdb's processing, not the authors', yielded these V and J calls. This sample is represented by approximately 1.5 million distinct CDR3 sequences; about 35% of them were singletons. Roughly 10% of the sample lies in the top ten.

The study at large found these results: Observed TCR beta diversity correlated strongly with the percentage of naive T cells measured by flow cytometry. As age increased, observed TCR beta diversity per million T cells dropped in a roughly linear way, and a significant reduction was already evident by age 40. Conclusive comparison of naive and antigen-experienced compartments was prevented by the profiling of bulk unsorted PBMCs. Donor CMV infection status was unknown, potentially confounding age-related changes in expanded clonotypes. Estimates of total diversity based on one million sequenced T cells were considered lower bounds and underestimates. The long-lived group showed more naive CD4+ T cells, fewer expanded clones and increased TCR diversity than the aged group, suggesting age selection.

Donors were a few dozen systemically healthy Caucasian individuals from Russia aged roughly 6 to 90 years. Each donor gave approximately 9.3 milliliters of peripheral blood, collected into EDTA-treated Vacutainer tubes. Ficoll-Paque density-gradient centrifugation was used to isolate PBMCs, with at least 7 million per sample. Trizol reagent was used to extract total RNA from PBMCs, with at least 5.5 micrograms per sample. For every donor, flow cytometry on a PBMC aliquot measured the percentage of naive CD45RAhigh/CD27high T cells. The trim is 5 bases for V and 4 bases for J, with a gap of 15 bases between the germline ends. The germline V gene gives CDR1 as SGHTS and CDR2 as YDEGEE. Inclusive of the bounding cysteine and phenylalanine, the CDR3 is 14 residues long. Of the read, only the CDR3 DNA is kept; its 42 bases are in frame from base 1.

The chain is assembled from TRBV5-8 and TRBJ1-2, with TRBD1 as a weak D call on 6 bases. Specimen: blood. The receptor's source is a woman in her twenties or thirties in good health. The base sequence is TGTGCCAGCAGTAATACAGGGTCAAGCTATGGCTACACCTTC. This translates into CASSNTGSSYGYTF.